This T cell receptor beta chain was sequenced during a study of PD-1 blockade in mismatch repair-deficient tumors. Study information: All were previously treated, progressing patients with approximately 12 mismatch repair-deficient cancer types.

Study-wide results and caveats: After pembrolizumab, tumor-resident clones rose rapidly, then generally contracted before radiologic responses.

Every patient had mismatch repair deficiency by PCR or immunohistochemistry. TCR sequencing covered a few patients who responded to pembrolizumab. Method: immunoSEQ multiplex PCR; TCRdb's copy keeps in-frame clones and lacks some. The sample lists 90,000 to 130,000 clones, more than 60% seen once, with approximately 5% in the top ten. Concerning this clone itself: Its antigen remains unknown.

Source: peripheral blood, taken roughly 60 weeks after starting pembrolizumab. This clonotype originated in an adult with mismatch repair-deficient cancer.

The CDR3 sequence: CASSYSGWTDGYTF. CDR3 DNA: TGTGCCAGCAGTTACTCGGGGTGGACGGATGGCTACACCTTC. The genes are TRBV6-5 and TRBJ1-2; D is unclear. The CDR3 extends over 14 amino acids. The V end lost 0 bases, the J end lost 6 bases, and 11 bases lay between the germline ends. Germline V gene data show CDR1 as MNHEY and CDR2 as SVGAGI.